The rows below give T cell receptor beta chains drawn from one sample of a study of control samples from healthy donors and cancer patients. Profiled with immunoSEQ multiplex PCR; TCRdb holds only in-frame clones, not every one. Of 95,000 to 110,000 clones in the sample, approximately 90% were seen once. Sequencing input: PBMCs. The receptors come from a man in his sixties with lung cancer. The CDR3 runs from the conserved cysteine through the conserved F or W. D genes are given only for firm matches. Clone size is shown for a subset of rows, as once, few, many or a class of expanded clone.

>TRBV7-8|TRBJ2-2|NA|TRBD1
CASSFSKDRGRTGELFF
TGTGCCAGCAGCTTCTCTAAAGACAGGGGGCGGACCGGGGAGCTGTTTTTT
>TRBV14|TRBJ1-6|NA|NA
CASSQRGQYNSPLHF
TGTGCCAGCAGCCAGCGCGGACAATATAATTCACCCCTCCACTTT
>TRBV12-3/TRBV12-4|TRBJ1-3|few|NA
CASSSAAGNTIYF
TGTGCCAGCAGTTCGGCAGCTGGAAACACCATATATTTT
>TRBV30|TRBJ2-2|NA|NA
CAWSVVNTGELFF
TGTGCCTGGAGTGTGGTGAACACCGGGGAGCTGTTTTTT
>TRBV4-1|TRBJ1-2|NA|NA
CASSQETRTNYGYTF
TGCGCCAGCAGCCAAGAAACACGGACTAACTATGGCTACACCTTC
>TRBV28|TRBJ2-1|NA|NA
CASSLDTKRRSEQFF
TGTGCCAGCAGTCTGGACACCAAGAGGAGGAGTGAGCAGTTCTTC
>TRBV11-3|TRBJ1-6|few|TRBD1
CASSPDRESPLHF
TGTGCCAGCAGCCCGGACAGGGAGTCACCCCTCCACTTT
>TRBV15|TRBJ2-7|NA|TRBD2
CATSRDRGGPYEQYF
TGTGCCACCAGCAGAGATAGGGGAGGGCCCTACGAGCAGTACTTC
>TRBV6-5|TRBJ1-4|NA|NA
CASKQNEKLFF
TGTGCCAGCAAACAGAATGAAAAACTGTTTTTT
>TRBV9|TRBJ2-1|NA|TRBD2
CASSVVDGGGNEQFF
TGTGCCAGCAGCGTAGTGGACGGGGGGGGCAATGAGCAGTTCTTC
>TRBV7-2|TRBJ1-1|NA|TRBD1
CASSLGDSPLNTEAFF
TGTGCCAGCAGCTTAGGGGACAGTCCGCTTAACACTGAAGCTTTCTTT
>TRBV11-3|TRBJ2-3|few|NA
CASAFIGGGTDTQYF
TGTGCCAGCGCTTTTATTGGAGGGGGCACAGATACGCAGTATTTT
>TRBV6-5|TRBJ1-2|NA|NA
CASTTGRTGYGYTF
TGTGCCAGCACCACCGGACGGACGGGGTATGGCTACACCTTC
>TRBV29-1|TRBJ2-7|NA|NA
CSVEESSLGGSYEQYF
TGCAGCGTTGAAGAGAGCTCCCTAGGGGGGTCCTACGAGCAGTACTTC
>TRBV13|TRBJ2-7|once|TRBD2
CASRVREGEQYF
TGTGCCAGCAGGGTAAGGGAGGGCGAGCAGTACTTC
>TRBV11-2|TRBJ2-1|NA|NA
CASSLIPSGYYNEQFF
TGTGCCAGCAGCTTAATTCCCAGCGGCTACTACAATGAGCAGTTCTTC
>TRBV2|TRBJ2-6|NA|NA
CASSRFWGLSSGANVLTF
TGTGCCAGCAGCCGCTTTTGGGGGCTATCCTCTGGGGCCAACGTCCTGACTTTC
>TRBV18|TRBJ1-5|NA|TRBD1
CASSQKGTGGGNQPQHF
TGTGCCAGCTCACAGAAAGGGACAGGGGGCGGGAATCAGCCCCAGCATTTT
>TRBV6-5|TRBJ1-4|NA|TRBD1
CASSYQGVTTNEKLFF
TGTGCCAGCAGTTACCAGGGGGTTACTACTAATGAAAAACTGTTTTTT
>TRBV14|TRBJ2-5|NA|TRBD2
CASSQWGGTQETQYF
TGTGCCAGCAGCCAGTGGGGGGGAACCCAAGAGACCCAGTACTTC
>TRBV3-1/TRBV3-2|TRBJ1-4|NA|NA
CASSPTATNEKLFF
TGTGCCAGCAGCCCCACAGCCACTAATGAAAAACTGTTTTTT
>TRBV6-5|TRBJ2-1|NA|NA
CASRDNTGGDEQFF
TGTGCCAGCAGGGATAACACCGGAGGCGATGAGCAGTTCTTC
>TRBV5-6|TRBJ2-3|NA|TRBD1
CASSLKDRGLTDTQYF
TGTGCCAGCAGCCTAAAGGACAGGGGGTTAACAGATACGCAGTATTTT
>TRBV6-5|TRBJ2-7|NA|TRBD1
CASSYGQTGTSEQYF
TGTGCCAGCAGTTACGGTCAGACAGGGACGAGCGAGCAGTACTTC
>TRBV6-5|TRBJ2-5|NA|TRBD1
CASSSYRGETQYF
TGTGCCAGCAGTTCCTACAGGGGAGAGACCCAGTACTTC
>TRBV5-8|TRBJ2-2|NA|TRBD1
CASRRGQGANTGELFF
TGTGCCAGCAGACGGGGACAGGGGGCGAATACCGGGGAGCTGTTTTTT
>TRBV3-1/TRBV3-2|TRBJ2-1|NA|TRBD1
CASSPRLNLQGDEQFF
TGTGCCAGCAGTCCACGACTTAATTTACAGGGGGATGAGCAGTTCTTC
>TRBV24-1|TRBJ1-2|NA|TRBD1
CATSDSGTGDDYGYTF
TGTGCCACCAGTGACTCCGGGACAGGGGATGACTATGGCTACACCTTC
>TRBV5-1|TRBJ2-4|NA|TRBD1
CASSSDRGRNIQYF
TGCGCCAGCAGCTCGGACAGGGGCAGGAACATTCAGTACTTC
>TRBV9|TRBJ1-5|NA|TRBD1
CASRNRTGESNQPQHF
TGTGCCAGCAGGAACAGGACAGGGGAAAGCAATCAGCCCCAGCATTTT
>TRBV2|TRBJ1-5|NA|NA
CASSETASNQPQHF
TGTGCCAGCAGTGAGACAGCTAGCAATCAGCCCCAGCATTTT
>TRBV29-1|TRBJ1-2|NA|NA
CSVGTGGGYGYTF
TGCAGCGTAGGGACGGGAGGGGGCTATGGCTACACCTTC
>TRBV9|TRBJ2-1|NA|NA
CASSVGDSGPNHEQFF
TGTGCCAGCAGCGTAGGAGATTCGGGGCCAAACCATGAGCAGTTCTTC
>TRBV6-5|TRBJ1-1|NA|TRBD1
CASKQGGALNTEAFF
TGTGCCAGTAAACAAGGGGGCGCGTTGAACACTGAAGCTTTCTTT
>TRBV28|TRBJ1-1|NA|TRBD1
CASPTGTANTEAFF
TGTGCCAGCCCCACCGGGACAGCCAACACTGAAGCTTTCTTT
>TRBV5-6|TRBJ1-6|NA|NA
CASSSYGVLGSPLHF
TGTGCCAGCAGCTCCTACGGGGTTTTAGGTTCACCCCTCCACTTT
>TRBV30|TRBJ1-5|NA|TRBD1
CAWSETGSGQHF
TGTGCCTGGAGTGAGACAGGGAGTGGCCAGCATTTT
>TRBV5-1|TRBJ1-1|NA|NA
CASSLGDGENTEAFF
TGCGCCAGCAGCTTGGGTGACGGGGAGAACACTGAAGCTTTCTTT
>TRBV24-1|TRBJ2-2|NA|TRBD1
CATSDTMDRVNTGELFF
TGTGCCACCAGTGACACCATGGACAGGGTAAACACCGGGGAGCTGTTTTTT
>TRBV12-5|TRBJ2-7|NA|NA
CASGAPLGTLYEQYF
TGTGCTAGTGGTGCACCCCTAGGGACACTTTACGAGCAGTACTTC
>TRBV11-3|TRBJ2-4|NA|NA
CASSLETANIQYF
TGTGCCAGCAGCTTAGAAACGGCAAACATTCAGTACTTC
>TRBV11-2|TRBJ1-1|NA|TRBD1
CASISRGMNTEAFF
TGTGCCAGCATATCCAGGGGGATGAACACTGAAGCTTTCTTT
>TRBV30|TRBJ1-4|NA|NA
CAWMGASREKLFF
TGTGCCTGGATGGGGGCGAGCAGGGAAAAACTGTTTTTT
>TRBV14|TRBJ1-5|once|TRBD1
CASSPGTVHPLISNQPQHF
TGTGCCAGCAGCCCGGGGACAGTGCATCCTCTAATTAGCAATCAGCCCCAGCATTTT
>TRBV6-1|TRBJ2-3|NA|TRBD2
CASSEAGGVDTQYF
TGTGCCAGCAGTGAAGCGGGGGGGGTAGATACGCAGTATTTT
>TRBV7-6|TRBJ2-7|few|NA
CASSPQEGKAYEQYF
TGTGCCAGCAGCCCTCAGGAGGGGAAAGCCTACGAGCAGTACTTC
>TRBV6-5|TRBJ1-1|NA|NA
CASSILRGVNTEAFF
TGTGCCAGCAGTATCCTGAGGGGGGTGAACACTGAAGCTTTCTTT
>TRBV4-1|TRBJ1-2|few|NA
CASSQQGRGYTF
TGCGCCAGCAGCCAACAGGGCCGGGGCTACACCTTC
>TRBV29-1|TRBJ1-2|NA|NA
CSVEGRVRQDYGYTF
TGCAGCGTTGAGGGTAGAGTTAGACAGGACTATGGCTACACCTTC
>TRBV7-9|TRBJ1-2|few|NA
CASSLSADYYGYTF
TGTGCCAGCAGCTTATCGGCGGATTACTATGGCTACACCTTC
>TRBV27|TRBJ1-1|NA|NA
CASRRGYGGDTEAFF
TGTGCCAGCAGGAGGGGTTACGGGGGGGACACTGAAGCTTTCTTT
>TRBV12-3/TRBV12-4|TRBJ1-1|NA|NA
CASSKSAEAFF
TGTGCCAGCAGTAAGTCTGCAGAAGCTTTCTTT
>TRBV18|TRBJ2-7|NA|TRBD2
CASSPRVAGGPDEQYF
TGTGCCAGCTCACCACGGGTAGCGGGGGGGCCGGACGAGCAGTACTTC